This TCR beta chain came from a study of CD8 T cells in ankylosing spondylitis. Notes on the study in general: According to the report, clones linked to the disease were significantly enriched in matched synovial fluid samples taken from ankylosing spondylitis patients. A motif in TCR beta, a set of roughly 8 highly homologous variants, appeared characteristic of ankylosing spondylitis blood.

Germline V gene sequence: CDR1 DFQATT, CDR2 SNEGSKA (reference sequence). The CDR3 spans 12 residues. Trimming shortened V by 5 bases and J by 11 bases, and 16 bases separated the two germline ends. Regarding this clonotype: Its specificity is not known.

Quantitative molecular-barcoded 5'-RACE generated the TCR beta libraries. One entry per CDR3 protein, called by TCRdb with MiXCR from the 5' RACE reads. The sample includes about 420,000 distinct CDR3 sequences, 20% to 25% seen only once; the top ten take 16%. The rearrangement joins TRBV20-1 to TRBJ2-1, with a possible D match to TRBD2 (5 bases). The sample was blood, either unsorted or a sorted T cell fraction (not recorded which). This TCR derives from a male donor with ankylosing spondylitis. The CDR3 protein is CSARAGVPQQFF. The CDR3 DNA reads as TGCAGTGCTCGGGCCGGGGTGCCACAGCAGTTCTTC.